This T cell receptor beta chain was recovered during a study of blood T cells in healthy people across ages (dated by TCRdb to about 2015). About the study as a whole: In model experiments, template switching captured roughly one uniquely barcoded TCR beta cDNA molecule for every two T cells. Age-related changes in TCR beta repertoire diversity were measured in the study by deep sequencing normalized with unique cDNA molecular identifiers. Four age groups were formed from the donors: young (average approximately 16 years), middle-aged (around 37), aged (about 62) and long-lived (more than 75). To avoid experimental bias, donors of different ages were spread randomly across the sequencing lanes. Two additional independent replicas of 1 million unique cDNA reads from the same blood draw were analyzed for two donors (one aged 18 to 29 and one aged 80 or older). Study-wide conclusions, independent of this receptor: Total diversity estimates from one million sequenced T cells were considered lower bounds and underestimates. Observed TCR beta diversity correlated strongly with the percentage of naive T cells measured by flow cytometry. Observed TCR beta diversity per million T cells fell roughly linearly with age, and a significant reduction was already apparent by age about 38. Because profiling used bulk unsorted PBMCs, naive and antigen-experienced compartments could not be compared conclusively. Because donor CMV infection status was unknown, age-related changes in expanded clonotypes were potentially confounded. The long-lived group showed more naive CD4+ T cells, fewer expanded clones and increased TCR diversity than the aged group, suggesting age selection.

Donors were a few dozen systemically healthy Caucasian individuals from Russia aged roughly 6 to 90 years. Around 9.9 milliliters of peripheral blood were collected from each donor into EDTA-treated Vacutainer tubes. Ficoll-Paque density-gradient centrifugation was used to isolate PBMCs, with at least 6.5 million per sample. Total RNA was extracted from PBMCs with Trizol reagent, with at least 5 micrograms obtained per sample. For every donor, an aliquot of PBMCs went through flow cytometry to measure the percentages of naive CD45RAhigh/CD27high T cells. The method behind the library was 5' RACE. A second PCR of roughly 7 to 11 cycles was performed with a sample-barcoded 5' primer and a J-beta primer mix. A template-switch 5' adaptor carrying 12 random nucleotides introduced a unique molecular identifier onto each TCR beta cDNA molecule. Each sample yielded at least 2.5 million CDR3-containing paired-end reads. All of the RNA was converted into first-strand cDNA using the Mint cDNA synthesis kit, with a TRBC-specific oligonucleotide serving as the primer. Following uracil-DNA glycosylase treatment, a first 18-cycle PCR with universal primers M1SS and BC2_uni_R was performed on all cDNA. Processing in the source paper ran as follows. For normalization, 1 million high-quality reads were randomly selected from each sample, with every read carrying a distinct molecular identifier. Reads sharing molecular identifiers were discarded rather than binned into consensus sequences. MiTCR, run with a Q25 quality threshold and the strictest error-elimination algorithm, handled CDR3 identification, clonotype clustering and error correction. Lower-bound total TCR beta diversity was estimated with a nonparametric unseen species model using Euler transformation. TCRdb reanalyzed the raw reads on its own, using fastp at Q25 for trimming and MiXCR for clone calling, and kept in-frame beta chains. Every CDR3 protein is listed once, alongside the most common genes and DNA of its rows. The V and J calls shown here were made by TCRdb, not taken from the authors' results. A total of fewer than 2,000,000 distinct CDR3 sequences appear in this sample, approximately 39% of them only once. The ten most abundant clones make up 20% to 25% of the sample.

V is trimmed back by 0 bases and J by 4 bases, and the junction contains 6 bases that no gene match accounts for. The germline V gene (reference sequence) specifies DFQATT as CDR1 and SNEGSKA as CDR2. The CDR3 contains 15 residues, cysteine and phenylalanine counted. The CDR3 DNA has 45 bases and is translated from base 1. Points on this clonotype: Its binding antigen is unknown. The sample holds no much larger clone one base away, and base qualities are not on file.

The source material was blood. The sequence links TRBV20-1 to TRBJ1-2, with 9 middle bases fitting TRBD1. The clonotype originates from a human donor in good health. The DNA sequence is TGCAGTGCTAGAGAAAACAGGGGGCCTCTCTATGGCTACACCTTC. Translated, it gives CSARENRGPLYGYTF.